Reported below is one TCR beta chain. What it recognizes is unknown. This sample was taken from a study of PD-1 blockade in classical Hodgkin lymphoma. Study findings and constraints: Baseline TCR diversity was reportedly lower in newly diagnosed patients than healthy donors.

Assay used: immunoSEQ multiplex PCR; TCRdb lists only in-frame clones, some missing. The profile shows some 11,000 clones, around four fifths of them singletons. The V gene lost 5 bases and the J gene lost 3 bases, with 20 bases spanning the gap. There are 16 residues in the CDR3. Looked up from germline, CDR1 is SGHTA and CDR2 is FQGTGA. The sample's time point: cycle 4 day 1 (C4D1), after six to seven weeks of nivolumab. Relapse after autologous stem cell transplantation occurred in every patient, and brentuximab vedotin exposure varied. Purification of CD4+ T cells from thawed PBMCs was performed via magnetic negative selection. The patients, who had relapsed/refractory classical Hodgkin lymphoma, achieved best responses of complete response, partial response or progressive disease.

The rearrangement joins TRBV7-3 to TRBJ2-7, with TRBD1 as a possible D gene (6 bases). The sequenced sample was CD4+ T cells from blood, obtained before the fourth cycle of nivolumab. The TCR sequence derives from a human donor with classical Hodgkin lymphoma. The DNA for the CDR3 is TGTGCCAGCAGCACAGAAGTGCAGGGGACGGACTACGAGCAGTACTTC. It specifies CASSTEVQGTDYEQYF.